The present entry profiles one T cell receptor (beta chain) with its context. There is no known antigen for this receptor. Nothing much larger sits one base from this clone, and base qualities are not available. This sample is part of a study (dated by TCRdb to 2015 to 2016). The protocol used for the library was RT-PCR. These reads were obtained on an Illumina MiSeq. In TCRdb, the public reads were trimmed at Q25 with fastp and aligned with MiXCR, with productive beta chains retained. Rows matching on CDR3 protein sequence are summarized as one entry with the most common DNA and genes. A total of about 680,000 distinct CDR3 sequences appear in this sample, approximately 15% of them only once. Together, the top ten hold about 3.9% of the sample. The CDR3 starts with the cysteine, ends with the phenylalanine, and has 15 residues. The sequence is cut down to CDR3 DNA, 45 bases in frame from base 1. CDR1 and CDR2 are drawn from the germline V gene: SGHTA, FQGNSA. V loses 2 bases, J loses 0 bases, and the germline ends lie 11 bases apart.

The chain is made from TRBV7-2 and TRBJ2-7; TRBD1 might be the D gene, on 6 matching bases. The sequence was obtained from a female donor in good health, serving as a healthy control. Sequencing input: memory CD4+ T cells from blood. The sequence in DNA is TGTGCCAGCAGCTTAATGGGGGCGACCTCCTACGAGCAGTACTTC. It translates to CASSLMGATSYEQYF.